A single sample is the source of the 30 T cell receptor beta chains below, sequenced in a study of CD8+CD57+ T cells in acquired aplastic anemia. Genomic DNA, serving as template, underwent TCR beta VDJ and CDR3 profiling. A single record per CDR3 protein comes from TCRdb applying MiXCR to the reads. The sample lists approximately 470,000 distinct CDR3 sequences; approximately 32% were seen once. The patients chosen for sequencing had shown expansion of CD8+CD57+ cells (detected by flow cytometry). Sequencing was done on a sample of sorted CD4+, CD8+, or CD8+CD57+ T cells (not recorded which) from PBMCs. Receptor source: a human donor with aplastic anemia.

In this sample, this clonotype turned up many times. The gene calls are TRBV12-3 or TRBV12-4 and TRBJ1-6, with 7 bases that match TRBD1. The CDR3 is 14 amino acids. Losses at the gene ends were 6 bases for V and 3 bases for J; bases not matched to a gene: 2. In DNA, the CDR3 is TGTGCCAGCAGCCGGGACAGCTATAATTCACCCCTCCACTTT. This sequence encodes CASSRDSYNSPLHF.

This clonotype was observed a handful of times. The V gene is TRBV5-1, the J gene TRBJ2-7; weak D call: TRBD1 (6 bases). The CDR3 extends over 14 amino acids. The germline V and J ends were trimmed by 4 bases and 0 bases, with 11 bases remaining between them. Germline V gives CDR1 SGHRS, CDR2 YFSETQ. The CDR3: CASSGQRSSYEQYF. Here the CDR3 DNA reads TGCGCCAGCAGCGGACAGAGGAGCTCCTACGAGCAGTACTTC.

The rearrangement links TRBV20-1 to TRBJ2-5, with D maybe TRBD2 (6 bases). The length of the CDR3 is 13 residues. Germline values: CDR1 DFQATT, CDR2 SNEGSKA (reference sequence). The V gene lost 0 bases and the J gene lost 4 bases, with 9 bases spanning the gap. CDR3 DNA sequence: TGCAGTGCTAGAGATAACGGGAGAGAGACCCAGTACTTC. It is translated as CSARDNGRETQYF.

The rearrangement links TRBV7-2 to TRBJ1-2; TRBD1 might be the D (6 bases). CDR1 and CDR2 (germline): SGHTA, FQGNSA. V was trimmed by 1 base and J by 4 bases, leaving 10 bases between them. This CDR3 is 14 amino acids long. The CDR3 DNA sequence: TGTGCCAGCAGCTTAGGGACAGTAAGCTATGGCTACACCTTC. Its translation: CASSLGTVSYGYTF.

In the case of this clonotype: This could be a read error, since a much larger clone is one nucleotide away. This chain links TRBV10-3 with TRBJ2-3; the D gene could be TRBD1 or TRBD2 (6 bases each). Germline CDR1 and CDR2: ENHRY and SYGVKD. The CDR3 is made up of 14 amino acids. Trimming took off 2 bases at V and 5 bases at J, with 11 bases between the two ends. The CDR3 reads CAISERGAVDTQYF. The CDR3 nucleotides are TGTGCCATCAGTGAGAGGGGGGCTGTAGATACGCAGTATTTT.

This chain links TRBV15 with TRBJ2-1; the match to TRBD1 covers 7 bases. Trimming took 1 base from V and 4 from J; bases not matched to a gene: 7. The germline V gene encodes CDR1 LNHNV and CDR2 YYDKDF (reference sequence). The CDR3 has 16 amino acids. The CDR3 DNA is TGTGCCACCAGCAGAGGTAGGGGGCCTACATACAATGAGCAGTTCTTC. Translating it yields CATSRGRGPTYNEQFF.

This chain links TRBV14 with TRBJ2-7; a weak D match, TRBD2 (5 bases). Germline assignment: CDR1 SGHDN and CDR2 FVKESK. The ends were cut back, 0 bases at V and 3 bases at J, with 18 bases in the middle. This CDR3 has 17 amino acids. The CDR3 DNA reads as TGTGCCAGCAGCCAAGAGGTTTCACCGGGATTCAACTACGAGCAGTACTTC. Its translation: CASSQEVSPGFNYEQYF.

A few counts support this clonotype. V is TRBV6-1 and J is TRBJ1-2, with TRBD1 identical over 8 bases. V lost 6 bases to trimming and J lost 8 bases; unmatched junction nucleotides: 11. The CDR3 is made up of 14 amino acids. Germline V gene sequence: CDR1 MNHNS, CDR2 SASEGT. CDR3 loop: CASSHATGGVGYTF. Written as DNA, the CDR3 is TGTGCCAGCAGCCACGCTACAGGGGGTGTCGGCTACACCTTC.

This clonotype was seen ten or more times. The CDR3: CSAVPGTVYGYTF. CDR3 bases: TGCAGTGCAGTACCCGGGACAGTCTATGGCTACACCTTC. This chain links TRBV20-1 with TRBJ1-2; 7 bases map to TRBD1. V gave up 6 bases and J gave up 4 bases; unmatched junction bases: 8. Looked up from germline, CDR1 is DFQATT and CDR2 is SNEGSKA (reference sequence). The CDR3 loop spans 13 amino acids.

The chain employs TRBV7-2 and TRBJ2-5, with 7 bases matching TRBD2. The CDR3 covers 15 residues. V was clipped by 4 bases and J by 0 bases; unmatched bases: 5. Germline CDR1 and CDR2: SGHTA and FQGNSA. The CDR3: CASSSPSGYQETQYF. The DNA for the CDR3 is TGTGCCAGCAGCTCCCCTAGCGGATACCAAGAGACCCAGTACTTC. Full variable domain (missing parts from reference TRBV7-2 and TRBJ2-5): GAGVSQSPSNKVTEKGKDVELRCDPISGHTALYWYRQSLGQGLEFLIYFQGNSAPDKSGLPSDRFSAERTGGSVSTLTIQRTQQEDSAVYLCASSSPSGYQETQYFGPGTRLLVL.

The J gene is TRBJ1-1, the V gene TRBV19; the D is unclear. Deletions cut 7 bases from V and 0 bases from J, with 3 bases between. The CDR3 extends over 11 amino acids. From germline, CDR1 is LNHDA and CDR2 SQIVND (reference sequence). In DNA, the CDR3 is TGTGCCAGTATCGTGAACACTGAAGCTTTCTTT. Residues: CASIVNTEAFF.

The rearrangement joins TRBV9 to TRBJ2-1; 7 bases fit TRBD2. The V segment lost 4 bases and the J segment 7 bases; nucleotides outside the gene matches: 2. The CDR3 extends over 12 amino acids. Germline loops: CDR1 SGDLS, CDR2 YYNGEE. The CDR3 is CASSRLANEQFF. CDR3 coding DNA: TGTGCCAGCAGCCGACTAGCTAATGAGCAGTTCTTC.

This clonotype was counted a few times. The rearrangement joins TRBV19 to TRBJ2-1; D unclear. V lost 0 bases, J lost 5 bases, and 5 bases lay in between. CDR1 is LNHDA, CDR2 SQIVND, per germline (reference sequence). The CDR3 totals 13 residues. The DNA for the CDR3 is TGTGCCAGTAGTATAGACAGGCACAATGAGCAGTTCTTC. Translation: CASSIDRHNEQFF.

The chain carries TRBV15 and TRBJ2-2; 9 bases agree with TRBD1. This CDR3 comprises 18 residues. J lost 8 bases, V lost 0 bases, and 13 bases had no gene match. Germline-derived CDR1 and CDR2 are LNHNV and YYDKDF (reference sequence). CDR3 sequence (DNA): TGTGCCACCAGCAGAGATTCGACCGGGACAGGGTTACTGGGGGAGCTGTTTTTT. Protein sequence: CATSRDSTGTGLLGELFF.

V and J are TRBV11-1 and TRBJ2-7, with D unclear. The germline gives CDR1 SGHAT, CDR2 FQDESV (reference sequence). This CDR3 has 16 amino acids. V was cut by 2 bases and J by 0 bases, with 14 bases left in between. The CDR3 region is CASSLFPGVSSYEQYF. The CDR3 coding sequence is TGTGCCAGCAGCTTATTTCCAGGTGTCAGCTCCTACGAGCAGTACTTC.

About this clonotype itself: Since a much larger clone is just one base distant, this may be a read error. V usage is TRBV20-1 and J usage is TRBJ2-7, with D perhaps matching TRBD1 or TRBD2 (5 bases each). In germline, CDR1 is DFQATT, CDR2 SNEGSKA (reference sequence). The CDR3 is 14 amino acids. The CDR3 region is CSAAGRDRYYEQHF. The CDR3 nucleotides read TGCAGTGCTGCGGGTCGGGACCGGTATTACGAGCAGCACTTC.

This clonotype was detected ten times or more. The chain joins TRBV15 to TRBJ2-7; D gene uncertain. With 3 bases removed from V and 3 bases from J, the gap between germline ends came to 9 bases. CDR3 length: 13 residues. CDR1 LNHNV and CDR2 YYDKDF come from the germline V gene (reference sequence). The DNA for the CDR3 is TGTGCCACCAGCAGGGTTAGGAGCTACGAGCAGTACTTC. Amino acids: CATSRVRSYEQYF.

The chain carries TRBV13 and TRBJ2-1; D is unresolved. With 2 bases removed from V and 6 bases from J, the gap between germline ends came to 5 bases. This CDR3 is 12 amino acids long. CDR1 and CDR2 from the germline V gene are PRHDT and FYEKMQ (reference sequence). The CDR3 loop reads CASSLNFNEQFF. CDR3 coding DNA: TGTGCCAGCAGCTTAAATTTCAATGAGCAGTTCTTC.

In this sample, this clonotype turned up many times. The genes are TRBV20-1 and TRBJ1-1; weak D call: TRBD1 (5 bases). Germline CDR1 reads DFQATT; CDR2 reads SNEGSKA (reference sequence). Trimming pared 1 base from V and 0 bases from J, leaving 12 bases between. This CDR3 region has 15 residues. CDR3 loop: CSARGGTAMNTEAFF. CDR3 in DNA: TGCAGTGCTAGAGGTGGGACGGCTATGAACACTGAAGCTTTCTTT.

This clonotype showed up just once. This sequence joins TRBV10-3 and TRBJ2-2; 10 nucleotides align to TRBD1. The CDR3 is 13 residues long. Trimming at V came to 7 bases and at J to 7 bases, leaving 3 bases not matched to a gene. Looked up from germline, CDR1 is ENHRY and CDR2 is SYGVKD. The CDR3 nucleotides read TGTGCCATCATGGACAGGGGGTACGGGGAGCTGTTTTTT. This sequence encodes CAIMDRGYGELFF.

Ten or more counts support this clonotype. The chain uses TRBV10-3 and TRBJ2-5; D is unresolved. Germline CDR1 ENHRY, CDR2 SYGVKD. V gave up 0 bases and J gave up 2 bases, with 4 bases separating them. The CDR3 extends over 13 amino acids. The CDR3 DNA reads TGTGCCATCAGTGAGTCAGTACAAGAGACCCAGTACTTC. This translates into CAISESVQETQYF.

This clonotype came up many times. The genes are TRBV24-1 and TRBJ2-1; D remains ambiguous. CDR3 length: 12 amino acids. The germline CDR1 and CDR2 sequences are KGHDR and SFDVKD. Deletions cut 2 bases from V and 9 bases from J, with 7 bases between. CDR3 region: CATSDSTAEQFF. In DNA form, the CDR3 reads TGTGCCACCAGTGATTCAACAGCTGAGCAGTTCTTC.

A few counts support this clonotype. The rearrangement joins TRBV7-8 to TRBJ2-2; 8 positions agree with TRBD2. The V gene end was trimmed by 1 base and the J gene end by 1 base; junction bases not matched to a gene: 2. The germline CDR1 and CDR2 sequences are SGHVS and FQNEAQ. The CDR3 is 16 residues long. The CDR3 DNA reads TGTGCCAGCAGCTTAGGGAGCGGGAGGAACACCGGGGAGCTGTTTTTT. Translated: CASSLGSGRNTGELFF. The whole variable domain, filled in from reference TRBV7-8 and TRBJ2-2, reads GAGVSQSPRYKVAKRGQDVALRCDPISGHVSLFWYQQALGQGPEFLTYFQNEAQLDKSGLPSDRFFAERPEGSVSTLKIQRTQQEDSAVYLCASSLGSGRNTGELFFGEGSRLTVL.

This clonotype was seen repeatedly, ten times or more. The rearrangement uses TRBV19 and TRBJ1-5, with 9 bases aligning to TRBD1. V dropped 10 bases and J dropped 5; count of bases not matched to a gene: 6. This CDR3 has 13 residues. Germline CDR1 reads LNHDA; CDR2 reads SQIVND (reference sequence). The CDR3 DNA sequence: TGTGCCACCGGGGACAGGGTTGATCAGCCCCAGCATTTT. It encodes CATGDRVDQPQHF.

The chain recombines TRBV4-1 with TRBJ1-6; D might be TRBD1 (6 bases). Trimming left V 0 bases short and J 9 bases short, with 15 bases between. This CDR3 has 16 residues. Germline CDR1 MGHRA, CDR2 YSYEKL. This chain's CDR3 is CASSQERSRGLSPLHF. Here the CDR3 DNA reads TGCGCCAGCAGCCAAGAAAGGTCCAGGGGTCTTTCACCCCTCCACTTT.

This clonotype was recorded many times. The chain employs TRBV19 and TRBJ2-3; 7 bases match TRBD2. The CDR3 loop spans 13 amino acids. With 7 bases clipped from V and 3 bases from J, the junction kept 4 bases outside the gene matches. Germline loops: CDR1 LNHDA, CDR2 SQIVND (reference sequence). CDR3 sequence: CASNSGRTDTQYF. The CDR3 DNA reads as TGTGCCAGTAATTCCGGGAGGACAGATACGCAGTATTTT.

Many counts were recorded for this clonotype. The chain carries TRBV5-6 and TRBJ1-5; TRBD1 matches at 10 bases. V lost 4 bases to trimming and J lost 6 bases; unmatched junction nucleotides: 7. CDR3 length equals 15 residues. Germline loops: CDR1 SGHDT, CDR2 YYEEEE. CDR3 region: CASSNRQGAGQPQHF. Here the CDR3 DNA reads TGTGCCAGCAGCAATAGACAGGGGGCAGGTCAGCCCCAGCATTTT. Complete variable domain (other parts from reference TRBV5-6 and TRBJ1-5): DAGVTQSPTHLIKTRGQQVTLRCSPKSGHDTVSWYQQALGQGPQFIFQYYEEEERQRGNFPDRFSGHQFPNYSSELNVNALLLGDSALYLCASSNRQGAGQPQHFGDGTRLSIL.

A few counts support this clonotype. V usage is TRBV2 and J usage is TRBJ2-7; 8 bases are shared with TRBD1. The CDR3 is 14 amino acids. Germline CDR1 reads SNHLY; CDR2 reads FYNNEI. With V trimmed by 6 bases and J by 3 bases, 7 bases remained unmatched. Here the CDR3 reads CASRPGQVNYEQYF. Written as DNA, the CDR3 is TGTGCCAGCAGGCCGGGACAGGTTAACTACGAGCAGTACTTC.

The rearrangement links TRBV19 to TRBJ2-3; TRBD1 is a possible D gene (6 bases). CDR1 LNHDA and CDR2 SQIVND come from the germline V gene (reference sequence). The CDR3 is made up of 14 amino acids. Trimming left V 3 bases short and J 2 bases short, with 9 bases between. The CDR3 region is CASSMTGITDTQYF. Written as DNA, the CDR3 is TGTGCCAGTAGTATGACAGGAATCACAGATACGCAGTATTTT.

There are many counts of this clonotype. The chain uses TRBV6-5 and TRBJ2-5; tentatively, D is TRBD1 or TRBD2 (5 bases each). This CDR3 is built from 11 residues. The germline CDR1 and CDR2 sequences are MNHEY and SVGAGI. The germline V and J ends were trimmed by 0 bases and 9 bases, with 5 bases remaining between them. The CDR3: CASSYSGAQYF. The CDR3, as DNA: TGTGCCAGCAGTTACTCGGGGGCCCAGTACTTC.